This record concerns one T cell receptor beta chain sequence. Assay used: immunoSEQ multiplex PCR; TCRdb lists only in-frame clones, some missing. Of about 120,000 clones in the sample, around three quarters were seen once. CDR3 length: 17 residues. The germline V gene encodes CDR1 LGHNA and CDR2 YNFKEQ. The J segment lost 1 base and the V segment lost 1 base, leaving 4 bases of the junction unmatched. This entry comes from a study of blood T cell repertoires in COVID-19. The J gene is TRBJ2-3, the V gene TRBV4-2; TRBD1 agrees at 11 bases. The specimen was peripheral blood. This clonotype originated in a woman of 80 years or more with acute or convalescent COVID-19. The CDR3 loop is CASSQGGTGGGTDTQYF. The DNA for the CDR3 is TGTGCCAGCAGCCAAGGTGGGACAGGGGGAGGCACAGATACGCAGTATTTT.